This T cell receptor (beta chain) originates from a study of beta chain features in type 1 diabetes. Every isolated RNA sample was fully reverse transcribed, so sequencing captured expressed TCRB transcripts. Produced via immunoSEQ multiplex PCR; TCRdb's table is partial and in-frame only. The sample records approximately 100,000 clones, about two fifths being singletons. Broader study findings: Lower insertion and higher deletion counts appeared at VDJ junctions in type 1 diabetes patients.

Comment on this clone: Its specificity is not known.

This TCR came from a woman younger than 30 in good health. Sequencing was carried out using stem cell memory CD4+ T cells from blood.

CDR3 sequence reads: CASSLGLAGEDEQFF. DNA for the CDR3: TGTGCCAGCAGTCTGGGACTAGCGGGAGAGGATGAGCAGTTCTTC. This rearrangement joins TRBV27 to TRBJ2-1; TRBD2 matches at 14 bases. The CDR3 covers 15 residues. Germline V gene sequence: CDR1 MNHEY, CDR2 SMNVEV (reference sequence). J lost 8 bases, V lost 5 bases, and 5 bases had no gene match.